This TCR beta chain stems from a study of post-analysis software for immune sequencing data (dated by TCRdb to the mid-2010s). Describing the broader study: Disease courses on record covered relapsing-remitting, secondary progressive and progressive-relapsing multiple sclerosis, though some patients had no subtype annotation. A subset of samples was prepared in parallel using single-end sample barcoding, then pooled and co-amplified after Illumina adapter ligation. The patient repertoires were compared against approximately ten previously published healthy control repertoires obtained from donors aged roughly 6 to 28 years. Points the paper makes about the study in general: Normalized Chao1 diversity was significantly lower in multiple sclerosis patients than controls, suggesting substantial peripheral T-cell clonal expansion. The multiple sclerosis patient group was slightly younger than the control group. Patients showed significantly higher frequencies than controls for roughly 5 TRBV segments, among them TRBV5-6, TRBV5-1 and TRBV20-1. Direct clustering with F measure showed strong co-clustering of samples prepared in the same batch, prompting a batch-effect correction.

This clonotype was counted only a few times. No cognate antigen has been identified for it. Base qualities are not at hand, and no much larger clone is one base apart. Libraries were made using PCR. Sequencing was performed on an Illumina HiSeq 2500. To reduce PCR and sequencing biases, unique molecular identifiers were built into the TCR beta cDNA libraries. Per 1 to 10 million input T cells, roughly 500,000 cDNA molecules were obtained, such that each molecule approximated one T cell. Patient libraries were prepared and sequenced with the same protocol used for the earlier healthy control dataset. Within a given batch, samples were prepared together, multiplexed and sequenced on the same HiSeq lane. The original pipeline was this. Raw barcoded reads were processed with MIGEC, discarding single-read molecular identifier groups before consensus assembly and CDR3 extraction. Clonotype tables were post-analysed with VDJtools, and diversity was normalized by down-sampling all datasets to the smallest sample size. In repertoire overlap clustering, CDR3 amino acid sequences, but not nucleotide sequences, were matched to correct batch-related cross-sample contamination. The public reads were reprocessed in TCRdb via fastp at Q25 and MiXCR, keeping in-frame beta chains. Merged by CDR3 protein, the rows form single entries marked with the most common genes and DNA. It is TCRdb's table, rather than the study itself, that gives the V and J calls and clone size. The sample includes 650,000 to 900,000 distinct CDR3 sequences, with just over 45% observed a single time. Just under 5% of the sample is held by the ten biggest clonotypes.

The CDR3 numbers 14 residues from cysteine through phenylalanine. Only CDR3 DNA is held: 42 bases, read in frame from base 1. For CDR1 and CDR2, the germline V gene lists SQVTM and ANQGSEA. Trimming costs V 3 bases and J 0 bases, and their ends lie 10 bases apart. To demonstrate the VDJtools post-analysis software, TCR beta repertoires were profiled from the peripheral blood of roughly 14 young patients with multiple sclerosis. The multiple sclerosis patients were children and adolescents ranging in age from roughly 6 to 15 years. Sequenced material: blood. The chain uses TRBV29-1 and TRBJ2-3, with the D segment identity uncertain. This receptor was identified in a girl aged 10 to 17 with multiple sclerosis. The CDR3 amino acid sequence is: CSVEVASSTDTQYF. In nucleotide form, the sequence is TGCAGCGTTGAGGTCGCCTCGAGCACAGATACGCAGTATTTT.